This T cell receptor (beta chain) was sequenced for a study of identical twins. Study outcomes and limitations: Out-of-frame alpha sequences shared by twins were enriched for low generation probability. Beta out-of-frame sequences displayed a weaker excess of sharing between twins.

Remarks on this clonotype: The antigen remains unidentified.

With template switching, a universal primer site was added, and the cDNA carried unique molecular identifiers. TCRdb re-called the 5' RACE reads with MiXCR, one entry per CDR3 protein. The profile shows 350,000 to 500,000 distinct CDR3 sequences, under 20% of them singletons. V shed 3 bases and J shed 6 bases, with 12 bases lying between them. CDR3 size: 14 residues. CDR1 is SGHTA and CDR2 is FQGTGA in the germline V gene. The clonotype was recovered from a man between 50 and 59 years old in good health. The sequenced material came from naive T cells sorted from blood. The chain has TRBV7-3 and TRBJ2-1; D may be TRBD2 (5 bases). The CDR3 nucleotides are TGTGCCAGCAGCTTGCTCGGGGTTAGCAATGAGCAGTTCTTC. This encodes CASSLLGVSNEQFF.